This entry features one T cell receptor beta chain sequence. The target antigen is unknown. The record originates from a study of cytomegalovirus exposure and HLA in healthy donors. A roughly 130-subject validation cohort, separate from the approximately 720-subject first cohort, supplied the donors. Regarding the study as a whole: The study put 160 or so TCR beta chains on its list as cytomegalovirus-associated.

CDR1 and CDR2 from the germline V gene are ENHRY and SYGVKD. The CDR3 is 13 amino acids. V lost 8 bases to trimming and J lost 0 bases, with 11 bases between them. Profiling relied on immunoSEQ multiplex PCR, and the TCRdb table lists in-frame clones only, not all of them. The sample holds over 200,000 clones, less than 95% seen once. This chain connects TRBV10-3 to TRBJ2-7, with D maybe TRBD2 (6 bases). Sequencing used PBMCs. This TCR was sampled from a woman younger than 45 in good health and CMV-seronegative. The CDR3 reads CAIAGSSSYEQYF. CDR3 nucleotides: TGTGCCATCGCGGGATCTAGCTCCTACGAGCAGTACTTC.